This T cell receptor (beta chain) originates from a study of blood T cell repertoires in COVID-19. Repertoires were generated with immunoSEQ multiplex PCR, while TCRdb's copy carries only in-frame clones and drops some. The sample includes over 25,000 clones, approximately 85% seen only once; the top ten take 6.6%. The CDR3 length is 14 residues. Trimming removed 1 base at V and 2 bases at J, with 9 bases between. Germline CDR1 and CDR2: MNHEY and SVGEGT. V is TRBV6-2 or TRBV6-3 and J is TRBJ2-7; TRBD2 might be the D (7 bases). Sequenced material: peripheral blood. This clonotype was sampled from a man aged 55 to 70 with active COVID-19. DNA of the CDR3: TGTGCCAGCAGTTACTGGGAGGGGGCCTACGAGCAGTACTTC. It is translated as CASSYWEGAYEQYF.